This is a list of T cell receptor beta chains from one sample in a study of blood T cell repertoires in COVID-19. The method was immunoSEQ multiplex PCR; TCRdb's version includes in-frame clones alone and lacks a portion of them. The data contain 200,000 to 300,000 clones, approximately 86% of them singletons. Sequenced sample: PBMCs or T cells enriched from blood (not recorded which). The receptors shown here come from a woman aged 18-35 years who had recovered from COVID-19. CDR3s leave out the opening cysteine and the closing phenylalanine or tryptophan.

j_call | v_call | cdr3_aa
TRBJ2-7 | TRBV4-1 | ASSQASWGAEQY
TRBJ1-2 | TRBV4-1 | ASSQPWDRTVYGYT
TRBJ2-4 | TRBV9 | ASSAVPGLTNIQY
TRBJ2-1 | TRBV7-8 | ASSLAGRQGYYNEQF
TRBJ2-1 | TRBV4-1 | ASSLEVGTGGGYEQF
TRBJ1-2 | TRBV3-1/TRBV3-2 | ASSRGFYGYT
TRBJ1-5 | TRBV11-2 | ASSLDRGFQPQH
TRBJ2-1 | TRBV5-1 | ASSLGSSGTYNEQF
TRBJ1-2 | TRBV30 | AWSTGFGGYT
TRBJ2-7 | TRBV4-1 | ASSQVVSGSHEQY
TRBJ1-1 | TRBV4-1 | ASSQGMDSHTEAF
TRBJ1-6 | TRBV4-3 | ASGRTGTGNSPLH
TRBJ2-2 | TRBV7-9 | ASTQGALITGELF
TRBJ1-2 | TRBV19 | ASSLVYRDNYGYT
TRBJ2-7 | TRBV2 | ASGGATYGTTYEQY
TRBJ1-5 | TRBV27 | ASSLTGFPGNQPQH
TRBJ2-1 | TRBV18 | ASSPRRTDEQF
TRBJ2-1 | TRBV29-1 | SVEVKEREYNEQF
TRBJ2-2 | TRBV19 | ASSTQTGELF
TRBJ1-3 | TRBV5-5 | ASSLYLLGGNTIY
TRBJ2-1 | TRBV4-1 | ASSLRTGGNEQF
TRBJ1-5 | TRBV28 | ASSLGRNQPQH
TRBJ1-5 | TRBV12-3/TRBV12-4 | ATPSYSNQPQH
TRBJ1-1 | TRBV5-1 | ASSLGRETEAF
TRBJ1-4 | TRBV9 | ASSQTGSTNEKLF
TRBJ2-1 | TRBV27 | ASSTRTSGRGEQF
TRBJ1-4 | TRBV27 | ASSRSGYNEKLF
TRBJ2-2 | TRBV19 | ASSSYTGELF
TRBJ1-4 | TRBV27 | ASRAGTGESNEKLF
TRBJ1-1 | TRBV7-8 | ASSLGHMNTEAF
TRBJ2-1 | TRBV9 | ASSPSTADNEQF
TRBJ1-1 | TRBV5-1 | ASSRTGGRLTTEAF
TRBJ1-2 | TRBV27 | ASSLSRVEHGYT
TRBJ1-5 | TRBV19 | ASSSQGGRYSNQPQH
TRBJ2-7 | TRBV11-3 | ASSPGGQGAVAYEQY
TRBJ1-2 | TRBV10-3 | AISEVVSGTGGYT
TRBJ2-3 | TRBV12-1 | ASSAPEGILTDTQY
TRBJ2-3 | TRBV3-1/TRBV3-2 | ASSQRTITDTQY
TRBJ1-2 | TRBV6-5 | ASSYFFTPGTYGYT
TRBJ1-5 | TRBV18 | ASSPGVGNQPQH
TRBJ2-2 | TRBV28 | ASSPQVVFPGELF
TRBJ2-7 | TRBV2 | ASSYRGLARYEQY
TRBJ2-1 | TRBV14 | ASSQDVLAGLDRSSYNEQF
TRBJ2-7 | TRBV6-2/TRBV6-3 | ASSSPGRAHYEQY
TRBJ2-4 | TRBV28 | ASSPPDRGIYRAKNIQY
TRBJ2-2 | TRBV9 | ASSVAWSGTGELF
TRBJ1-1 | TRBV7-8 | ASSFSFKGDTEAF
TRBJ1-1 | TRBV12-3/TRBV12-4 | ASSLGGNTEAF
TRBJ2-1 | TRBV25-1 | ASSGDPGVQF
TRBJ2-7 | TRBV12-5 | ASGLTTGYSYEQY
TRBJ2-1 | TRBV27 | ASRPGAGNEQF
TRBJ2-1 | TRBV2 | ASKLAPRLAVYNEQF
TRBJ2-3 | TRBV19 | ASSPRTSTDTQY
TRBJ2-7 | TRBV5-4 | ASSRRGGATYEQY
TRBJ1-2 | TRBV5-1 | ASSGTGVYGYT